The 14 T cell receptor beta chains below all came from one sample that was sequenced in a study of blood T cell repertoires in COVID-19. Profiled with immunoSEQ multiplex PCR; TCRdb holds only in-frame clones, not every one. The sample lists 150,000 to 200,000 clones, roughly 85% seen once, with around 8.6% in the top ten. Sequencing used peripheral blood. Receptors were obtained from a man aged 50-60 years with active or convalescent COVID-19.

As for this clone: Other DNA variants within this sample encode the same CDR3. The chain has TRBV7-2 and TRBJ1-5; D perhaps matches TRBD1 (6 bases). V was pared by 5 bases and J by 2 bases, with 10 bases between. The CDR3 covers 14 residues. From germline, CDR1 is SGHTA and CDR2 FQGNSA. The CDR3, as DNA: TGTGCCAGCAGCCTAGGGGGGGGCAATCAGCCCCAGCATTTT. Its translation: CASSLGGGNQPQHF.

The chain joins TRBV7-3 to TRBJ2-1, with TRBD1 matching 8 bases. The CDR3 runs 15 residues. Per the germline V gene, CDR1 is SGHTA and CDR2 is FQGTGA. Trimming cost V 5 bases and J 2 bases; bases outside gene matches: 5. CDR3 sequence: CASSADRGTYNEQFF. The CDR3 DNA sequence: TGTGCCAGCAGCGCCGACAGGGGAACCTACAATGAGCAGTTCTTC.

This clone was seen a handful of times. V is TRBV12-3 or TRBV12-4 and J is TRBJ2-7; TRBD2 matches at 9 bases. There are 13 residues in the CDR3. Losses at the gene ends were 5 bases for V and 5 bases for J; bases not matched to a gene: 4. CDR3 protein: CASSRTSANEQYF. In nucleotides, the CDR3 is TGTGCCAGCAGTCGGACTAGCGCGAACGAGCAGTACTTC.

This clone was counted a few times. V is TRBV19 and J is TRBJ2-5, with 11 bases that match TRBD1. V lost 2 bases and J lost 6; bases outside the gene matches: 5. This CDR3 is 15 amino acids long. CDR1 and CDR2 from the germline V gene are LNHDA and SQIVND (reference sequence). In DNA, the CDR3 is TGTGCCAGTAGTATACCTGGACAGGGGGCGAAGACCCAGTACTTC. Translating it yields CASSIPGQGAKTQYF. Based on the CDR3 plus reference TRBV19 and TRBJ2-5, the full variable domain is DGGITQSPKYLFRKEGQNVTLSCEQNLNHDAMYWYRQDPGQGLRLIYYSQIVNDFQKGDIAEGYSVSREKKESFPLTVTSAQKNPTAFYLCASSIPGQGAKTQYFGPGTRLLVL.

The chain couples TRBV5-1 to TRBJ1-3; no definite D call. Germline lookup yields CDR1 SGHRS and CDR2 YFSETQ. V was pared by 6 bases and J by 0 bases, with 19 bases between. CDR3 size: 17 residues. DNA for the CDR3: TGCGCCAGCACCCTAAACGGAGGACCCTACTCTGGAAACACCATATATTTT. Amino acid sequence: CASTLNGGPYSGNTIYF.

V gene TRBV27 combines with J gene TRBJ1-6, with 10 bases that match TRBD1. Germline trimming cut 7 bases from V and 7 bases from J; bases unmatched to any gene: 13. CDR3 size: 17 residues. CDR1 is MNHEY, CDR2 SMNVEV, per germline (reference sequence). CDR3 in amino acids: CASKLLGTGVDNSPLHF. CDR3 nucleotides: TGTGCCAGCAAGCTACTAGGGACAGGGGTGGACAATTCACCCCTCCACTTT.

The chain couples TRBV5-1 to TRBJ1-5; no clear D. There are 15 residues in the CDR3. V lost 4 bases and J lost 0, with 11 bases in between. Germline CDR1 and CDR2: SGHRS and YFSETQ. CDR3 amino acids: CASSMDGLSNQPQHF. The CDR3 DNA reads TGCGCCAGCAGCATGGACGGTCTTAGCAATCAGCCCCAGCATTTT.

The CDR3 reads CASSLAGAGTEAFF. As DNA, the CDR3 is TGTGCCAGCAGCTTAGCAGGGGCAGGGACTGAAGCTTTCTTT. The rearrangement uses TRBV7-2 and TRBJ1-1; tentatively, D is TRBD1 (5 bases). From germline, CDR1 is SGHTA and CDR2 FQGNSA. The CDR3 sequence is 14 residues long. V shed 0 bases and J shed 5 bases, with 10 bases lying between them.

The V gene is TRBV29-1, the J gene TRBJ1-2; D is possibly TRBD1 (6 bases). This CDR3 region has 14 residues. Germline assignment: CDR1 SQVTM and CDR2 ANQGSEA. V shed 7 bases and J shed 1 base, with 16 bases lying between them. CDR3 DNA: TGCAGCGGAGGTCGGGGGGCCGATAACTATGGCTACACCTTC. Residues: CSGGRGADNYGYTF.

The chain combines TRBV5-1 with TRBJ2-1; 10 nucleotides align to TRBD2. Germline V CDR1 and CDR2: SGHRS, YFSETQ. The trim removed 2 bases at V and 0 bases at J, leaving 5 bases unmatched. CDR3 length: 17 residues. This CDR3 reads CASSFLAGASSYNEQFF. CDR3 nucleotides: TGCGCCAGCAGCTTCCTAGCGGGAGCGAGCTCCTACAATGAGCAGTTCTTC.

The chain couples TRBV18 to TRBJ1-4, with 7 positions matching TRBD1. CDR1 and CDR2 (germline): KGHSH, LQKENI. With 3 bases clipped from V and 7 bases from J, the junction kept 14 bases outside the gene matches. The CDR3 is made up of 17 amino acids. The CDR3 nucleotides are TGTGCCAGCTCACCCAATCCGGTCCGACAGGGCCGTGAAAAACTGTTTTTT. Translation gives CASSPNPVRQGREKLFF. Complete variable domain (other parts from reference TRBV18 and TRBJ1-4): NAGVMQNPRHLVRRRGQEARLRCSPMKGHSHVYWYRQLPEEGLKFMVYLQKENIIDESGMPKERFSAEFPKEGPSILRIQQVVRGDSAAYFCASSPNPVRQGREKLFFGSGTQLSVL.

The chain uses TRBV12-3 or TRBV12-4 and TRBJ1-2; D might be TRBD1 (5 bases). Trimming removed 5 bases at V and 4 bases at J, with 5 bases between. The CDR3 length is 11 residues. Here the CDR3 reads CASSDSYGYTF. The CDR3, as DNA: TGTGCCAGCAGTGACAGCTATGGCTACACCTTC.

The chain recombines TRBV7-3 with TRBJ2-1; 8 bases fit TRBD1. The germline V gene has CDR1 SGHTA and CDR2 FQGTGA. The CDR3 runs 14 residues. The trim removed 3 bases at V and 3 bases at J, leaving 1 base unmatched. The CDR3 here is CASSLTGDYNEQFF. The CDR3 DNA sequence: TGTGCCAGCAGCTTGACAGGGGACTACAATGAGCAGTTCTTC.

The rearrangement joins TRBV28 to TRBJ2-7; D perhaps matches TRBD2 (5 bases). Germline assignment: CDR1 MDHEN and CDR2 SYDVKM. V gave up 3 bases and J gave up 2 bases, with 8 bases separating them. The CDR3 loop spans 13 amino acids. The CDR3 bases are TGTGCCAGCAGTTTCCCCGGGACCTACGAGCAGTACTTC. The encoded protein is CASSFPGTYEQYF.